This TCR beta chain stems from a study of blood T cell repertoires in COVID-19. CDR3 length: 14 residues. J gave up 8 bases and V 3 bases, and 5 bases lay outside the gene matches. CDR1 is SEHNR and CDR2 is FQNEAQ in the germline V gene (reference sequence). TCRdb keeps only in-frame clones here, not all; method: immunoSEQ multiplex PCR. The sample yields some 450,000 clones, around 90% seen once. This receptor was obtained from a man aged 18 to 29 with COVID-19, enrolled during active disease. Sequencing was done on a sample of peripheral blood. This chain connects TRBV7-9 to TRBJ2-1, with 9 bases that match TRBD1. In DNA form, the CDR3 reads TGTGCCAGCAGCTTCGGACAGGGGTATGATGAGCAGTTCTTC. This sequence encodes CASSFGQGYDEQFF.